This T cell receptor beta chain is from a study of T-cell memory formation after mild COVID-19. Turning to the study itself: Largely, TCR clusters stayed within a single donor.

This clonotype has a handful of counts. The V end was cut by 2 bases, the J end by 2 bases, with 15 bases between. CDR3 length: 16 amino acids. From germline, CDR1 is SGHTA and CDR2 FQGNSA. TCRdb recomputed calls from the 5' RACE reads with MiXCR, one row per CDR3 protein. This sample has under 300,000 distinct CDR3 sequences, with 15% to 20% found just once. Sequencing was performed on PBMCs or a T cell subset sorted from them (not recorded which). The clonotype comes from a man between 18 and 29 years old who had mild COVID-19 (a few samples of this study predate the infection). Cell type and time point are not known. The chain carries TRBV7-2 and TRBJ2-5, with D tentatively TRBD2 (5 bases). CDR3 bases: TGTGCCAGCAGCTTAATGTCCCTCGGGGAGCAAGAGACCCAGTACTTC. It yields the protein CASSLMSLGEQETQYF. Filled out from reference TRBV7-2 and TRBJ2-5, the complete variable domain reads GAGVSQSPSNKVTEKGKDVELRCDPISGHTALYWYRQSLGQGLEFLIYFQGNSAPDKSGLPSDRFSAERTGGSVSTLTIQRTQQEDSAVYLCASSLMSLGEQETQYFGPGTRLLVL.